The entry below describes one TCR beta chain. The antigen remains undetermined. The second PCR ran about 6 to 12 cycles with a sample-barcoded 5' primer and J-beta primers. TCRdb used MiXCR to reprocess the 5' RACE reads, holding one entry per CDR3 protein. The sample shows around 1.7 million distinct CDR3 sequences, approximately 30% of them seen only once. Ranging in age from roughly 6 to 100, the donors were healthy Caucasian individuals from Russia. Researchers report isolating at least 6.5 million PBMCs per sample. Between the trimmed V and J ends, which lost 1 base and 0 bases, there was a span of 12 bases. Germline V gives CDR1 SGHTA, CDR2 FQGNSA. The CDR3 spans 17 residues. This sample was included in a study of blood T cells in healthy people across ages. Study-wide points: There was no known CMV status for donors, so expanded clonotype changes were possibly confounded.

The chain uses TRBV7-2 and TRBJ1-4, with a weak D call TRBD1 (5 bases). This clonotype was sampled from a woman younger than 45 in good health. What was sequenced was blood. The CDR3 loop is CASSLVTGTPTNEKLFF. The CDR3 DNA reads as TGTGCCAGCAGCTTAGTTACAGGAACCCCAACTAATGAAAAACTGTTTTTT.